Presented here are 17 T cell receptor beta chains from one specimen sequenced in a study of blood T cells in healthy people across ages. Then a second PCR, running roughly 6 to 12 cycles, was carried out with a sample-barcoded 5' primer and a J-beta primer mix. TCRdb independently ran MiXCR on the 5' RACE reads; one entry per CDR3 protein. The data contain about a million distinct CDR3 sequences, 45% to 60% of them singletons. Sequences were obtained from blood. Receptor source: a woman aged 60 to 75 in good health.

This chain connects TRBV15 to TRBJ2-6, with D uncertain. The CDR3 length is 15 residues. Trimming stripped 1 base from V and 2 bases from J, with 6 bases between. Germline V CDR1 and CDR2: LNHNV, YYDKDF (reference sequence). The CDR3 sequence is CATSRGSAGANVLTF. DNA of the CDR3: TGTGCCACCAGCAGAGGAAGCGCTGGGGCCAACGTCCTGACTTTC.

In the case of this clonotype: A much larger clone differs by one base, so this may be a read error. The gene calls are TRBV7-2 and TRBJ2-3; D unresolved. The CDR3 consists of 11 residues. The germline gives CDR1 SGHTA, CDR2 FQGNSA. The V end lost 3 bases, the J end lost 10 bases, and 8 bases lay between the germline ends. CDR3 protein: CASSFSDAQYF. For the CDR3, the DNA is TGTGCCAGCAGCTTTTCGGATGCGCAGTATTTT.

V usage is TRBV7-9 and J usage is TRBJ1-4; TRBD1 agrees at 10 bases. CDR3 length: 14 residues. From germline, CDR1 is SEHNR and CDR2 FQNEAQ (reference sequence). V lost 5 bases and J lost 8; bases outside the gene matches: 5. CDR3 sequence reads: CASSRTGGEEKLFF. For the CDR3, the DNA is TGTGCCAGCAGCCGGACAGGGGGGGAAGAAAAACTGTTTTTT.

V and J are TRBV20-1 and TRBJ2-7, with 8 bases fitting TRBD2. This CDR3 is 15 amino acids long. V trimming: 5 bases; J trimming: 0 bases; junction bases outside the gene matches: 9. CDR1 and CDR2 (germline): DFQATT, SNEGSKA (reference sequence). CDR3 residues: CSASAGRAPSYEQYF. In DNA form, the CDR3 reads TGCAGTGCTTCCGCCGGGAGGGCCCCCTCCTACGAGCAGTACTTC.

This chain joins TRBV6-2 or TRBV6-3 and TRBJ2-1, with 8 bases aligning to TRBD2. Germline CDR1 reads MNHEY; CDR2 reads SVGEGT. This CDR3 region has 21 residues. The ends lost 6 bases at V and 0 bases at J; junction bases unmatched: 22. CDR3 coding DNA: TGTGCCAGCAGACTTAGCGTCCGACTAGCGCAAGCCACGCCCTCCTACAATGAGCAGTTCTTC. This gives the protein CASRLSVRLAQATPSYNEQFF.

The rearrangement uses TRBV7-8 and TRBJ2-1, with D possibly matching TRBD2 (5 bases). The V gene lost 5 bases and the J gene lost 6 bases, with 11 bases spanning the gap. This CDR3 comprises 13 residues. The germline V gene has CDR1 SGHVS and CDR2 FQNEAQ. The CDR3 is CASSTRRGNEQFF. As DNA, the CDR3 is TGTGCCAGCAGCACCAGACGGGGCAATGAGCAGTTCTTC.

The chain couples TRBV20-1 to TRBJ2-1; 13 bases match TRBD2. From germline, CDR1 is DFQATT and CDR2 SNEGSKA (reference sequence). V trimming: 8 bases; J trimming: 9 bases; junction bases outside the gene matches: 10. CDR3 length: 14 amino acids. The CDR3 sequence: CSPKGTSGTGEQFF. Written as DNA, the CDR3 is TGCAGTCCGAAAGGGACTAGCGGGACAGGTGAGCAGTTCTTC.

The CDR3 DNA follows: TGTGCCAGCAGCGAGACAGGGTCGGACACTGAAGCTTTCTTT. Encoded protein: CASSETGSDTEAFF. The chain couples TRBV16 to TRBJ1-1, with 7 bases that match TRBD1. This CDR3 region has 14 residues. CDR1 is KGHSY, CDR2 FQNENV, per germline. V lost 5 bases and J lost 3; bases outside the gene matches: 6.

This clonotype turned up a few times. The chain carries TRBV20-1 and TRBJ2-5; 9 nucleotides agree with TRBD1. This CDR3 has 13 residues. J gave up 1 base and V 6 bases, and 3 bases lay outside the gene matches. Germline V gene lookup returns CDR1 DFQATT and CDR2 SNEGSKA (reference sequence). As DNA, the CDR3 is TGCAGTGCCGGACAGGGGAGCCAAGAGACCCAGTACTTC. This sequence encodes CSAGQGSQETQYF.

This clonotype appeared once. CDR3 protein: CASSSNRGQIEGYTF. Written as DNA, the CDR3 is TGTGCCAGCAGCTCAAACAGGGGGCAGATAGAAGGCTACACCTTC. V usage is TRBV11-2 and J usage is TRBJ1-2, with 9 nucleotides matching TRBD1. Per the germline V gene, CDR1 is SGHAT and CDR2 is FQNNGV. This CDR3 has 15 residues. V shed 4 bases and J 8 bases; nucleotides not matched to a gene: 11.

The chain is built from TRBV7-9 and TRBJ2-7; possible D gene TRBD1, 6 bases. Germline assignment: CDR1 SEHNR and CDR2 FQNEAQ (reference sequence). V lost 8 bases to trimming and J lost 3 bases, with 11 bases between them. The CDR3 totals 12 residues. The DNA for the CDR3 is TGTGCCAGCGGGAGCAGGGGCTACGAGCAGTACTTC. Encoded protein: CASGSRGYEQYF.

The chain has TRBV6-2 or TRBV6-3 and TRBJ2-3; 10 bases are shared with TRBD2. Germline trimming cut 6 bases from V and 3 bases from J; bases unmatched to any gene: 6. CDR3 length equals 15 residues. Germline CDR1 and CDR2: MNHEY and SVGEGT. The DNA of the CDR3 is TGTGCCAGCAGAGGAGCGGGAGGGCCGACAGATACGCAGTATTTT. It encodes CASRGAGGPTDTQYF.

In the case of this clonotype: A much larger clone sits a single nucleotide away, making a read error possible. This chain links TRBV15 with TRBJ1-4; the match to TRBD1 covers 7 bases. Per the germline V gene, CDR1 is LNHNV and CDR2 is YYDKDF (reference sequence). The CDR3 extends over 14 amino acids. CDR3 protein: CVTSRDTGDEKLFF. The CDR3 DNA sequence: TGTGTCACCAGCAGAGACACAGGGGACGAAAAACTGTTTTTT.

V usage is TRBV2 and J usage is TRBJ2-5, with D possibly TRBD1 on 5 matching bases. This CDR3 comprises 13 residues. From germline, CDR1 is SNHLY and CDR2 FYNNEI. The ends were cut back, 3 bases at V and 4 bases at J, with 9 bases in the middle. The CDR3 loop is CASSESGRETQYF. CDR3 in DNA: TGTGCCAGCAGTGAGTCAGGGCGAGAGACCCAGTACTTC.

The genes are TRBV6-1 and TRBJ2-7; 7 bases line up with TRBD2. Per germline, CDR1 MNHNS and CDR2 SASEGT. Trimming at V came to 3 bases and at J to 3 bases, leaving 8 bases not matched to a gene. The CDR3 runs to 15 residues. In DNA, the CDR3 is TGTGCCAGCAGTGATTTGCTAGCGGTTGACTACGAGCAGTACTTC. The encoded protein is CASSDLLAVDYEQYF.

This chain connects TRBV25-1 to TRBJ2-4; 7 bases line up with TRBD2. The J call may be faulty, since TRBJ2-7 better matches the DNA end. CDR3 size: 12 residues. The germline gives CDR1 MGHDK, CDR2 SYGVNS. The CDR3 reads CASRGGVYEQYF. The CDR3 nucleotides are TGTGCCAGCAGGGGGGGGGTGTACGAGCAGTACTTC.

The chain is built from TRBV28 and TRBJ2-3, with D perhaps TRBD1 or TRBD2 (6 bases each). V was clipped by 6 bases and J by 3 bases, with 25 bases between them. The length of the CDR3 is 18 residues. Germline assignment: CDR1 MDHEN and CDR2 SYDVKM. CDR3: CASSIRRRNSGQTDTQYF. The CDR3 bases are TGTGCCAGCAGCATACGTCGGAGAAATAGCGGACAGACAGATACGCAGTATTTT.